The 13 T cell receptor beta chains reported below all come from one sample, sequenced in a study of pediatric ulcerative colitis. The assay was immunoSEQ multiplex PCR, and TCRdb's table has in-frame clones only and misses some. The sample yields 54,000 or so clones, around 87% seen once. Sequencing was done on a sample of blood. The source of these receptors is a boy between 5 and 17 years old who was a control in a study of pediatric ulcerative colitis.

The CDR3 DNA follows: TGTGCCAGCAGTTTCGACGGCCGCAATCAGCCCCAGCATTTT. Its protein is CASSFDGRNQPQHF. This sequence joins TRBV6-5 and TRBJ1-5; D is uncertain. V was trimmed by 4 bases and J by 2 bases, leaving 9 bases between them. In germline, CDR1 is MNHEY, CDR2 SVGAGI. The CDR3 totals 14 residues.

This clone has just a few counts. The CDR3 DNA follows: TGTGCCAGCAGTCAAGGGGGAGAGACCCAGTACTTC. Amino acid sequence: CASSQGGETQYF. The V call is TRBV2, the J call TRBJ2-5, with a weak D call TRBD1 (6 bases). V was shortened by 5 bases and J by 4 bases, with 8 bases between the two germline ends. CDR1 and CDR2 from the germline V gene are SNHLY and FYNNEI. CDR3 length: 12 residues.

The J gene is TRBJ1-2, the V gene TRBV28, with 8 bases lining up with TRBD1. There are 14 residues in the CDR3. J gave up 3 bases and V 5 bases, and 5 bases lay outside the gene matches. Germline CDR1 and CDR2: MDHEN and SYDVKM. Written as DNA, the CDR3 is TGTGCCAGCAGTCAGGGGGCCACTTACTATGGCTACACCTTC. Translation gives CASSQGATYYGYTF.

This clone was picked up a small number of times. The rearrangement links TRBV6-1 to TRBJ2-3, with TRBD1 as a possible D gene (6 bases). The CDR3 has 14 residues. V lost 11 bases and J lost 1, with 16 bases in between. Germline V lookup: CDR1 MNHNS, CDR2 SASEGT. The CDR3 loop reads CAGGEAGGTDTQYF. In nucleotides, the CDR3 is TGTGCCGGGGGTGAGGCAGGGGGCACAGATACGCAGTATTTT.

The J gene is TRBJ2-1, the V gene TRBV4-1; TRBD2 matches 12 bases. With V trimmed by 0 bases and J by 10 bases, 10 bases remained unmatched. Per germline, CDR1 MGHRA and CDR2 YSYEKL. This CDR3 comprises 17 residues. The CDR3 region is CASSQELVGLAGLEQFF. Here the CDR3 DNA reads TGCGCCAGCAGCCAAGAACTCGTAGGACTAGCGGGGCTAGAGCAGTTCTTC.

The chain links TRBV19 to TRBJ1-2, with 10 nucleotides matching TRBD1. V shed 4 bases, J shed 8 bases, and the junction held 10 bases outside the gene matches. CDR3 length equals 15 residues. Germline assignment: CDR1 LNHDA and CDR2 SQIVND (reference sequence). The DNA for the CDR3 is TGTGCCAGTAGTACGTCATCCGGGACAGGGGTCGGCTACACCTTC. Translation: CASSTSSGTGVGYTF.

This clone was seen just once. The chain combines TRBV10-3 with TRBJ2-1, with D possibly TRBD1 on 5 matching bases. CDR1 and CDR2 (germline): ENHRY, SYGVKD. V shed 2 bases and J shed 9 bases, with 20 bases lying between them. This CDR3 contains 16 residues. CDR3 sequence (DNA): TGTGCCATCAGTGAGGCGCAGGGTAAAGCCCCCTTTGAGCAGTTCTTC. Protein: CAISEAQGKAPFEQFF.

CDR3 nucleotide sequence: TGCAGCGCCGAGGACCGGGCTAACTATGGCTACACCTTC. Translation: CSAEDRANYGYTF. The gene calls are TRBV29-1 and TRBJ1-2; D is unresolved. There are 13 residues in the CDR3. V lost 7 bases to trimming and J lost 0 bases, with 12 bases between them. The V gene's germline CDR1 is SQVTM and CDR2 ANQGSEA.

The chain links TRBV19 to TRBJ2-3; 7 bases line up with TRBD2. Per the germline V gene, CDR1 is LNHDA and CDR2 is SQIVND (reference sequence). V was pared by 5 bases and J by 0 bases, with 5 bases of the junction left unmatched. The CDR3 is made up of 15 amino acids. In nucleotides, the CDR3 is TGTGCCAGTAGTTTCGGGCGGGGGAGCACAGATACGCAGTATTTT. This encodes CASSFGRGSTDTQYF.

This clone was observed once. Compared with germline, one end of the junction differs, possibly owing to a read error. V gene TRBV4-1 combines with J gene TRBJ2-1; TRBD1 matches at 9 bases. The CDR3 totals 18 residues. Germline V lookup: CDR1 MGHRA, CDR2 YSYEKL. The CDR3, as DNA: TGCGCTAGCAGCCAAGTGGGAGGAGGGACAGGGCCGTACAATGAGCAGTTCTTC. As protein: CASSQVGGGTGPYNEQFF.

This chain uses TRBV9 with TRBJ1-2; D unresolved. The CDR3 is 14 amino acids. V was shortened by 3 bases and J by 4 bases, with 13 bases between the two germline ends. The germline V gene has CDR1 SGDLS and CDR2 YYNGEE. The CDR3 loop is CASSEGSPLYGYTF. The CDR3 nucleotides are TGTGCCAGCAGCGAAGGGAGCCCTCTCTATGGCTACACCTTC.

The rearrangement links TRBV5-1 to TRBJ2-5; 9 bases align to TRBD1. The tail of the sequence fits TRBJ2-7 better, so the J call may be wrong. Germline V gives CDR1 SGHRS, CDR2 YFSETQ. CDR3 length: 13 amino acids. In nucleotides, the CDR3 is TGCGCCAGCGAACCGGGACAGGGCTACGAGCAGTACTTC. As protein: CASEPGQGYEQYF.

The chain has TRBV11-2 and TRBJ2-7; D unresolved. The germline CDR1 and CDR2 sequences are SGHAT and FQNNGV. Deletions cut 5 bases from V and 5 bases from J, with 19 bases between. The CDR3 runs to 15 residues. This chain's CDR3 is CASSPGRNANHEQYF. CDR3 DNA sequence: TGTGCCAGCAGCCCCGGACGCAACGCTAACCACGAGCAGTACTTC.